This T cell receptor (beta chain) emerged from a study of CXCR3-negative and CXCR3-positive naive CD8 T cells. In germline, CDR1 is MNHEY, CDR2 SVGAGI. The CDR3 spans 13 residues. By phenotype, naive CD8+ T cells were CD45RO-CCR7+CD27+CD95-. To note about this clonotype: Its antigen remains unidentified.

UMI-labeled 5' RACE TRB cDNA libraries were prepared from the cells. Following a re-call of the 5' RACE reads, TCRdb has one entry per CDR3 protein and lacks DNA. The sample has some 61,000 distinct CDR3 sequences. Notes on the study in general: Greater hydrophobicity was found in TRB CDR3s of CXCR3-positive naive cells than of CXCR3-negative naive cells.

The clonotype originates from a human donor in good health. Some clones in this sample may be carry-over from other donors' samples. This rearrangement joins TRBV6-5 to TRBJ1-1. The sequenced material came from naive CXCR3- CD8+ T cells from blood. Subset defined: CD45RO-CCR7+CD27+CD95- naive CD8+ T cells lacking CXCR3 (TNR3-). This CDR3 reads CASSYFGDTEAFF.